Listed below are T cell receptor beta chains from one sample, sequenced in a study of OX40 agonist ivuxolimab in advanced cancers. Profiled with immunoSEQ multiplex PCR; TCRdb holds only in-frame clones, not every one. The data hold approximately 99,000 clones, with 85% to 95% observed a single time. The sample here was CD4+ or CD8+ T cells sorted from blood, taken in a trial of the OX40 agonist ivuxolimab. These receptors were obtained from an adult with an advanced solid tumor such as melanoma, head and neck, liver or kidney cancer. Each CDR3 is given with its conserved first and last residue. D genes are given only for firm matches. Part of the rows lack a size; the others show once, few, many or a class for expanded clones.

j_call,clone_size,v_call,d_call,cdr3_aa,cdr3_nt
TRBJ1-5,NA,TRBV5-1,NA,CASSLEGAGNQPQHF,TGCGCCAGCAGCTTGGAAGGGGCGGGCAATCAGCCCCAGCATTTT
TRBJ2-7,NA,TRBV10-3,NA,CAAQQGSSYEQYF,TGTGCCGCCCAACAGGGAAGCTCCTACGAGCAGTACTTC
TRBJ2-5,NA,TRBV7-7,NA,CASSLGLPGETQYF,TGTGCTAGCAGCTTAGGGCTGCCTGGAGAGACCCAGTACTTC
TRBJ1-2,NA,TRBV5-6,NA,CASSDTRDNSNYGYTF,TGTGCCAGCAGCGACACAAGGGACAATTCTAACTATGGCTACACCTTC
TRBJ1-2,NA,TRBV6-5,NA,CASRGGFGYTF,TGTGCCAGCAGGGGGGGTTTTGGCTACACCTTC
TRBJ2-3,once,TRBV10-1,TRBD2,CASSESLAGGPDTQYF,TGCGCCAGCAGTGAGTCGCTAGCGGGAGGGCCAGATACGCAGTATTTT
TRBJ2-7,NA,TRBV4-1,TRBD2,CASSRLAGGTIGLYF,TGCGCCAGCAGCCGACTAGCGGGAGGAACCATCGGCCTGTACTTC
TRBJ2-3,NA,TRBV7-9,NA,CASSDINGDTQYF,TGTGCCAGCAGCGATATTAACGGAGATACGCAGTATTTT
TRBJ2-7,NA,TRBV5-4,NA,CASSRIGITDYEQYF,TGTGCCAGCAGCCGAATTGGGATTACGGACTACGAGCAGTACTTC
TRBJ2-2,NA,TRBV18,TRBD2,CASSPGLAGSRTGELFF,TGTGCCAGCTCACCAGGACTAGCGGGATCGCGCACCGGGGAGCTGTTTTTT
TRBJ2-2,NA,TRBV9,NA,CASSVGGGNTGELFF,TGTGCCAGCAGCGTAGGCGGAGGGAACACCGGGGAGCTGTTTTTT
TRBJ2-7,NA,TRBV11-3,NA,CASSLDSSSSEQYF,TGTGCCAGCAGCTTAGATTCCTCTAGTAGCGAGCAGTACTTC
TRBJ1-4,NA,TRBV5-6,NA,CASSFTGSTNEKLFF,TGTGCCAGCAGCTTCACAGGGTCAACTAATGAAAAACTGTTTTTT
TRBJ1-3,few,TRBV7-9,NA,CASSLGVDTIYF,TGTGCCAGCAGCTTAGGCGTGGACACCATATATTTT
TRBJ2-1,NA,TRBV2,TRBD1,CASMGQGAGSEQFF,TGTGCCAGCATGGGACAGGGGGCTGGGAGCGAGCAGTTCTTC
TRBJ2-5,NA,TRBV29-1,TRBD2,CSVDRTSGPAGETQYF,TGCAGCGTTGATCGGACTAGCGGGCCTGCAGGAGAGACCCAGTACTTC
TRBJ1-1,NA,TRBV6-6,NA,CASSYLETETEAFF,TGTGCCAGCAGTTACCTGGAAACAGAGACTGAAGCTTTCTTT
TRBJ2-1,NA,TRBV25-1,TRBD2,CASSGRWSYNEQFF,TGTGCCAGTAGCGGGAGATGGTCCTACAATGAGCAGTTCTTC
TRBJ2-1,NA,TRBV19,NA,CASSITHSSSYNEQFF,TGTGCCAGTAGTATCACACACTCGAGCTCCTACAATGAGCAGTTCTTC
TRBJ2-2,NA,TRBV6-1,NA,CASSEGVEELFF,TGTGCCAGCAGCGAAGGGGTTGAGGAGCTGTTTTTT
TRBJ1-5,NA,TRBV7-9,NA,CASSLAGLQPQHF,TGTGCCAGCAGCTTAGCAGGGCTTCAGCCCCAGCATTTT
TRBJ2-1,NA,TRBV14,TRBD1,CASSPRQGVNEQFF,TGTGCCAGCAGCCCACGACAGGGGGTTAATGAGCAGTTCTTC
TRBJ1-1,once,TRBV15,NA,CATSRAPGGYEDTEAFF,TGTGCCACCAGCAGAGCCCCGGGGGGTTACGAGGACACTGAAGCTTTCTTT
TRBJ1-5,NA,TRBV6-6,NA,CASSYQDKNQPQHF,TGTGCCAGCAGTTACCAAGACAAGAATCAGCCCCAGCATTTT
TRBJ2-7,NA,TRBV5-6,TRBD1,CASSRPGTGVYEQYF,TGTGCCAGCAGCCGTCCCGGGACAGGCGTGTACGAGCAGTACTTC
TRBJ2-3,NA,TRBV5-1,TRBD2,CASSLGLAGVLDTQYF,TGCGCCAGCAGCTTGGGACTAGCGGGGGTTTTAGATACGCAGTATTTT
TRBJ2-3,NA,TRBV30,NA,CACSEGLITDTQYF,TGTGCCTGTTCGGAGGGGTTGATCACAGATACGCAGTATTTT
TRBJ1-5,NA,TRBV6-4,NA,CASSDPGTTSDRNQPQHF,TGTGCCAGCAGTGATCCCGGGACAACGTCGGATAGGAATCAGCCCCAGCATTTT
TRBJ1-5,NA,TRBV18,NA,CASSPPGGGENQPQHF,TGTGCCAGCTCACCCCCGGGGGGGGGAGAGAATCAGCCCCAGCATTTT
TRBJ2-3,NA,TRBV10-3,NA,CAISAKQGSTDTQYF,TGTGCCATCAGTGCTAAACAGGGTAGCACAGATACGCAGTATTTT
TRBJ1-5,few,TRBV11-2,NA,CASSSGHVGGQPQHF,TGTGCCAGCAGCTCCGGACATGTCGGTGGACAGCCCCAGCATTTT
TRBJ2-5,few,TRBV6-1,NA,CASTSEVIKIETQYF,TGTGCCAGCACTAGTGAAGTAATCAAGATCGAGACCCAGTACTTC
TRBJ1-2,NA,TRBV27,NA,CASSQDRNGYTF,TGTGCCAGCAGTCAAGACAGGAATGGCTACACCTTC
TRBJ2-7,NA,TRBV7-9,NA,CASSYSGAGYEQYF,TGTGCCAGCAGCTATTCAGGTGCTGGCTACGAGCAGTACTTC
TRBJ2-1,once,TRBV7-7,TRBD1,CASSLQGANYNEQFF,TGTGCTAGCAGCTTGCAGGGGGCGAACTACAATGAGCAGTTCTTC